These 7 T cell receptor beta chains were sequenced from one sample in a study of blood T cell repertoires in COVID-19 (dated by TCRdb to 2020 to 2022). The library was produced with the immunoSEQ multiplex PCR assay. Drawn from immuneACCESS, this table holds only the in-frame rearrangements with V and J called that TCRdb kept. Clones are partly lost; checked studies trace under half to an unresolved V gene and leave the rest unexplained. Recorded for this sample are fewer than 450,000 clones; approximately 87% of them occurred a single time. The top ten clonotypes cover about 6% of the sample. The sample comprised peripheral blood. These receptors were taken from a woman between 45 and 65 years old with COVID-19, enrolled during active disease.

The chain employs TRBV3-1 (or the pseudogene TRBV3-2) and TRBJ1-5; D call uncertain. The germline CDR1 and CDR2 sequences are LGHDT and YNNKEL (reference sequence). The V end was cut by 6 bases, the J end by 3 bases, with 12 bases between. There are 14 residues in the CDR3. The CDR3 nucleotides read TGTGCCAGCAGTCGTAGGCTAGACAATCAGCCCCAGCATTTT. Amino acids: CASSRRLDNQPQHF.

The J gene is TRBJ2-2, the V gene TRBV7-2, with D hard to call. The length of the CDR3 is 15 residues. The V and J ends lost 0 bases and 1 base respectively, with 6 bases between them. Germline V gene data show CDR1 as SGHTA and CDR2 as FQGNSA. The chain's CDR3 is CASSLALENTGELFF. DNA of the CDR3: TGTGCCAGCAGCTTAGCGCTAGAGAACACCGGGGAGCTGTTTTTT.

V is TRBV7-2 and J is TRBJ2-7; D perhaps matches TRBD1 (5 bases). CDR1 SGHTA and CDR2 FQGNSA come from the germline V gene. The CDR3 has 14 residues. Trimming cost V 3 bases and J 5 bases, with 14 bases left between them. CDR3 DNA: TGTGCCAGCAGCTTCGTACTGGGGCTAAACGAGCAGTACTTC. As protein: CASSFVLGLNEQYF.

CDR3 sequence (DNA): TGTGCCAGCAGCCATTACGGGGTTGGCTATGGCTACACCTTC. Translated, it gives CASSHYGVGYGYTF. This chain joins TRBV3-1 (or the pseudogene TRBV3-2) and TRBJ1-2; D not certain. Trimming took 3 bases from V and 4 from J, leaving 12 bases between them. The CDR3 is made up of 14 amino acids. Germline V CDR1 and CDR2: LGHDT, YNNKEL (reference sequence).

V gene TRBV28 combines with J gene TRBJ2-1; weak D call: TRBD1 (6 bases). The CDR3 has 16 residues. Germline assignment: CDR1 MDHEN and CDR2 SYDVKM. Trimming removed 2 bases at V and 6 bases at J, with 17 bases between. The CDR3 region has the DNA TGTGCCAGCAGTTTACCTGGGCAGGGGATCGGCAATGAGCAGTTCTTC. It encodes CASSLPGQGIGNEQFF.

There are a few counts of this clone. V and J are TRBV4-1 and TRBJ1-1, with 8 bases fitting TRBD1. Germline-derived CDR1 and CDR2 are MGHRA and YSYEKL. The CDR3 runs 16 residues. The V segment lost 5 bases and the J segment 0 bases; nucleotides outside the gene matches: 8. In DNA, the CDR3 is TGCGCCAGCAGCTACCGGGACAGGTACATGAACACTGAAGCTTTCTTT. This gives the protein CASSYRDRYMNTEAFF.

V and J are TRBV27 and TRBJ1-4; 9 positions agree with TRBD1. Germline CDR1 MNHEY, CDR2 SMNVEV (reference sequence). The CDR3 contains 14 residues. V dropped 5 bases and J dropped 6; count of bases not matched to a gene: 4. In DNA form, the CDR3 reads TGTGCCAGCAGTAATAACAGGGGGCATGAAAAACTGTTTTTT. Translating gives CASSNNRGHEKLFF.